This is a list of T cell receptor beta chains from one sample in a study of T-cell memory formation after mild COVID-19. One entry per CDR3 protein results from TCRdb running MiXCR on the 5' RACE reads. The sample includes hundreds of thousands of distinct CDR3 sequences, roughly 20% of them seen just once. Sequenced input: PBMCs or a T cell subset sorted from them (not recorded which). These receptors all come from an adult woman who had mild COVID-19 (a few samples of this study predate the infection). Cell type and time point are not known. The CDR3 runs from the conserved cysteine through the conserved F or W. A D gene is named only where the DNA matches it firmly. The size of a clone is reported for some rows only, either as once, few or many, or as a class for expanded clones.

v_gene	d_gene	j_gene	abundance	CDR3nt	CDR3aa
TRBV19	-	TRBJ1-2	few	TGTGCCAGTAGTCCAAAATTAGACTATGGCTACACCTTC	CASSPKLDYGYTF
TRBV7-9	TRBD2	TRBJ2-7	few	TGTGCCAGCAGCTTAATCCCTGCTAGCGGGAGATACGAGCAGTACTTC	CASSLIPASGRYEQYF
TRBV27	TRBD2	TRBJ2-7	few	TGTGCCAGCAGTTTATCGGCGGGAGAACCCTACGAGCAGTACTTC	CASSLSAGEPYEQYF
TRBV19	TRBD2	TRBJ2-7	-	TGTGCCAGTAGTCCAGCGGGACTAGCGGGAGTTAGTGAGCAGTACTTC	CASSPAGLAGVSEQYF
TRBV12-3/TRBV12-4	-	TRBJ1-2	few	TGTGCCAGCAGCTTAACCCAGGGGAAGAACTATGGCTACACCTTC	CASSLTQGKNYGYTF
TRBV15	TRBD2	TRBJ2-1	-	TGTGCCATCCAACTGGGACTAGCGGGAGATGAGCAGTTCTTC	CAIQLGLAGDEQFF
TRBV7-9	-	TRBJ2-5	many	TGTGCCAGCAGCCTGACTGTCCAAGAGACCCAGTACTTC	CASSLTVQETQYF
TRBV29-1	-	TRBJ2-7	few	TGCAGCGTTGAAGAGGAACAGAGGTACGAGCAGTACTTC	CSVEEEQRYEQYF
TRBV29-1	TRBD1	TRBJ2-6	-	TGCAGCGCGGGGACAGGCTCTGGGGCCAACGTCCTGACTTTC	CSAGTGSGANVLTF
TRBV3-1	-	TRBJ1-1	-	TGTGCCAGCAGCCAAGTCCCTGGGACAACGACTGAAGCTTTCTTT	CASSQVPGTTTEAFF
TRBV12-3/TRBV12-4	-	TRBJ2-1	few	TGTGCCAGCAGTTTTGGGACCGGGACTCCCCGTTCGCAGTTCTTC	CASSFGTGTPRSQFF
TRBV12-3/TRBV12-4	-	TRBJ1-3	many	TGCGCCAGCAGCTCGCAGGGCTCTGGAAACACCATATATTTT	CASSSQGSGNTIYF
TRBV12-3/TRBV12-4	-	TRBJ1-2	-	TGTGCCAGCAGTTTAGGAGGGCCGGGCGGTGGCTACACCTTC	CASSLGGPGGGYTF
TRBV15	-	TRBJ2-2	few	TGTGCCACCAGCAGATCTCAAGTAGTGAACACCGGGGAGCTGTTTTTT	CATSRSQVVNTGELFF
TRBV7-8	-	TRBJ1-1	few	TGTGCCAGCAGCCCAGGGAGGATTTGGGGTAATGTGAACACTGAAGCTTTCTTT	CASSPGRIWGNVNTEAFF
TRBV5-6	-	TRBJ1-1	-	TGTGCCAGCAGCTTTGCGGAACTTGAAGCTTTCTTT	CASSFAELEAFF
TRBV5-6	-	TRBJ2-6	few	TGTGCCAGCAGCCACATAACGCACTCTGGGGCCAACGTCCTGACTTTC	CASSHITHSGANVLTF
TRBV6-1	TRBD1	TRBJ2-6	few	TGTGCCAGCAGGGACAGGGGAAGAGGTTCCGGGGCCAACGTCCTGACTTTC	CASRDRGRGSGANVLTF
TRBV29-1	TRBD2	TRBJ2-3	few	TGCAGCGTTGAAAGATCTAGCGGGGGTAGCACAGATACGCAGTATTTT	CSVERSSGGSTDTQYF
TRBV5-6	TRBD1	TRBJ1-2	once	TGTGCCAGCAGCTCGGGGACAGGAATCAGTGGCTACACCTTC	CASSSGTGISGYTF
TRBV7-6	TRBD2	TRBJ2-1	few	TGTGCCAGCAGCCGACAAGGGCTAGCGGGGGTGTTCTTC	CASSRQGLAGVFF
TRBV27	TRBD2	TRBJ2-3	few	TGTGCCAGCAGTTTATCGAAAAGTTCAGCGGGGACAGATACGCAGTATTTT	CASSLSKSSAGTDTQYF
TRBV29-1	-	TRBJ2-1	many	TGCAGCGGGAAACTCTCGGGACATGAGCAGTTCTTC	CSGKLSGHEQFF
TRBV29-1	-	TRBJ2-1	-	TGCAGCGTTGATACAAGCTCCTACAATGAGCAGTTCTTC	CSVDTSSYNEQFF
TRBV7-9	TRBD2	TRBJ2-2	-	TGTGCCAGCACCATGGGAGGGTACACCGGGGAGCTGTTTTTT	CASTMGGYTGELFF
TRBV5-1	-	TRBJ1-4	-	TGCGCCAGCATGCCAACCGGGACCGTTAATGAAAAACTGTTTTTT	CASMPTGTVNEKLFF
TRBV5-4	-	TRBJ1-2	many	TGTGCCAGCAGCCATAGTAGGGATGGGAACTATGGCTACACCTTC	CASSHSRDGNYGYTF
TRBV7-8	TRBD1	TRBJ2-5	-	TGTGCCAGCACCGAAAACAGGGGGGTCGGAAAGACCCAGTACTTC	CASTENRGVGKTQYF
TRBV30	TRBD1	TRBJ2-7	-	TGTGCCTGGAGTGCGGGACAGTTATCCTACGAGCAGTACTTC	CAWSAGQLSYEQYF
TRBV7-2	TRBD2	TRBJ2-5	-	TGTGCCAGCAGCCCCAGAAATTGGAGGACTAGCGTAGAGACCCAGTACTTC	CASSPRNWRTSVETQYF
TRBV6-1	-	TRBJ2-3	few	TGTGCCAGCACCCGGGTTCCAAGCACAGATACGCAGTATTTT	CASTRVPSTDTQYF